The rows below give T cell receptor beta chains drawn from one sample of a study of long-term antiretroviral therapy in people with HIV. Only in-frame clones appear in the TCRdb table, and some are missing; sequencing was by immunoSEQ multiplex PCR. The sample has around 12,000 clones; more than 75% are singletons. This specimen was unsorted PBMCs, taken around 8.2 years after starting antiretroviral therapy. These TCRs come from a man in his forties or fifties with HIV. Each CDR3 is given with its conserved first and last residue. The D gene is left open where the match is weak. Clone size is shown for a subset of rows, as once, few, many or a class of expanded clone.

v_call: TRBV19; clone_size: once; j_call: TRBJ1-1; cdr3_length: 15; d_call: NA; cdr3_aa: CASNKDLGPGTEAFF; cdr3_nt: TGTGCCAGTAACAAGGACCTTGGGCCGGGCACTGAAGCTTTCTTT
v_call: TRBV7-9; clone_size: NA; j_call: TRBJ1-1; cdr3_length: 14; d_call: TRBD1; cdr3_aa: CASSLGTGETEAFF; cdr3_nt: TGTGCCAGCAGCTTAGGGACAGGGGAAACTGAAGCTTTCTTT
v_call: TRBV19; clone_size: once; j_call: TRBJ1-1; cdr3_length: 13; d_call: NA; cdr3_aa: CASSISSKTEAFF; cdr3_nt: TGTGCCAGTAGTATTTCGTCGAAAACTGAAGCTTTCTTT
v_call: TRBV19; clone_size: NA; j_call: TRBJ1-1; cdr3_length: 15; d_call: NA; cdr3_aa: CASSLGDIMNTEAFF; cdr3_nt: TGTGCCAGTAGTTTAGGGGACATCATGAACACTGAAGCTTTCTTT
v_call: TRBV15; clone_size: once; j_call: TRBJ2-7; cdr3_length: 14; d_call: NA; cdr3_aa: CATSPRTAFYEQYF; cdr3_nt: TGTGCCACCAGCCCGCGGACAGCCTTCTACGAGCAGTACTTC
v_call: TRBV5-6; clone_size: NA; j_call: TRBJ1-1; cdr3_length: 16; d_call: NA; cdr3_aa: CASSLFGGKGRTEAFF; cdr3_nt: TGTGCCAGCAGTCTGTTCGGGGGCAAGGGAAGAACTGAAGCTTTCTTT
v_call: TRBV6-5; clone_size: NA; j_call: TRBJ1-1; cdr3_length: 14; d_call: NA; cdr3_aa: CASLVAAGNTEAFF; cdr3_nt: TGTGCCAGCCTTGTGGCCGCGGGGAACACTGAAGCTTTCTTT
v_call: TRBV10-3; clone_size: NA; j_call: TRBJ2-1; cdr3_length: 14; d_call: NA; cdr3_aa: CAISGGQGAGEQFF; cdr3_nt: TGTGCCATCAGTGGGGGACAAGGTGCGGGAGAGCAGTTCTTC
v_call: TRBV7-9; clone_size: once; j_call: TRBJ2-6; cdr3_length: 19; d_call: NA; cdr3_aa: CASRGIGQNLHSGANVLTF; cdr3_nt: TGTGCCAGCAGGGGAATAGGACAGAATCTCCACTCTGGGGCCAACGTCCTGACTTTC
v_call: TRBV9; clone_size: few; j_call: TRBJ1-6; cdr3_length: 15; d_call: NA; cdr3_aa: CASSGGPERNSPLHF; cdr3_nt: TGTGCCAGCAGTGGCGGGCCGGAGCGCAATTCACCCCTCCACTTT
v_call: TRBV6-1; clone_size: once; j_call: TRBJ2-3; cdr3_length: 16; d_call: TRBD2; cdr3_aa: CASSDKGGGLTDTQYF; cdr3_nt: TGTGCCAGCAGTGACAAAGGCGGGGGATTGACAGATACGCAGTATTTT
v_call: TRBV7-9; clone_size: NA; j_call: TRBJ1-2; cdr3_length: 15; d_call: TRBD1; cdr3_aa: CASSLGQGARDGYTF; cdr3_nt: TGTGCCAGCAGCTTGGGCCAGGGGGCGCGGGATGGCTACACCTTC
v_call: TRBV5-5; clone_size: NA; j_call: TRBJ2-7; cdr3_length: 15; d_call: TRBD1; cdr3_aa: CASSERTGVSYEQYF; cdr3_nt: TGTGCCAGCAGCGAGAGGACAGGGGTGTCTTACGAGCAGTACTTC
v_call: TRBV6-4; clone_size: once; j_call: TRBJ1-1; cdr3_length: 13; d_call: TRBD1; cdr3_aa: CASSWDRSTEAFF; cdr3_nt: TGTGCCAGCAGTTGGGACAGGAGCACTGAAGCTTTCTTT
v_call: TRBV6-5; clone_size: NA; j_call: TRBJ2-2; cdr3_length: 15; d_call: TRBD1; cdr3_aa: CASSYSGQGTGELFF; cdr3_nt: TGTGCCAGCAGTTACTCAGGACAGGGGACCGGGGAGCTGTTTTTT
v_call: TRBV30; clone_size: once; j_call: TRBJ1-1; cdr3_length: 14; d_call: NA; cdr3_aa: CAWSWGRGNTEAFF; cdr3_nt: TGTGCCTGGAGTTGGGGGCGCGGGAACACTGAAGCTTTCTTT
v_call: TRBV13; clone_size: once; j_call: TRBJ2-1; cdr3_length: 16; d_call: NA; cdr3_aa: CASSLGLAGIDNEQFF; cdr3_nt: TGTGCCAGCAGCTTAGGCCTGGCAGGGATAGACAATGAGCAGTTCTTC
v_call: TRBV19; clone_size: NA; j_call: TRBJ2-1; cdr3_length: 16; d_call: TRBD2; cdr3_aa: CASSRMGLADYNEQFF; cdr3_nt: TGTGCCAGTAGTCGCATGGGGCTAGCGGATTACAATGAGCAGTTCTTC
v_call: TRBV13; clone_size: NA; j_call: TRBJ2-7; cdr3_length: 14; d_call: NA; cdr3_aa: CASSLGLEGYEQYF; cdr3_nt: TGTGCCAGCAGCTTAGGCCTAGAGGGGTACGAGCAGTACTTC
v_call: TRBV30; clone_size: NA; j_call: TRBJ2-5; cdr3_length: 14; d_call: NA; cdr3_aa: CAWSPGTHQETQYF; cdr3_nt: TGTGCCTGGAGTCCCGGGACACACCAAGAGACCCAGTACTTC
v_call: TRBV5-4; clone_size: NA; j_call: TRBJ2-5; cdr3_length: 13; d_call: NA; cdr3_aa: CASSSWDPETQYF; cdr3_nt: TGTGCCAGCAGCTCCTGGGACCCTGAGACCCAGTACTTC
v_call: TRBV6-6; clone_size: few; j_call: TRBJ2-7; cdr3_length: 14; d_call: NA; cdr3_aa: CASSRGGELDEQYF; cdr3_nt: TGTGCCAGCAGTAGAGGGGGGGAGCTTGACGAGCAGTACTTC
v_call: TRBV27; clone_size: NA; j_call: TRBJ1-6; cdr3_length: 14; d_call: TRBD1; cdr3_aa: CASSPGTGNSPLHF; cdr3_nt: TGTGCCAGCAGTCCCGGGACAGGCAATTCACCCCTCCACTTT
v_call: TRBV10-1; clone_size: NA; j_call: TRBJ2-7; cdr3_length: 13; d_call: TRBD1; cdr3_aa: CASSGGISYEQYF; cdr3_nt: TGCGCCAGTTCAGGGGGCATCTCCTACGAGCAGTACTTC
v_call: TRBV6-1; clone_size: few; j_call: TRBJ1-5; cdr3_length: 17; d_call: TRBD1; cdr3_aa: CASSARAGTDLGQPQHF; cdr3_nt: TGTGCCAGCAGTGCTCGTGCCGGGACAGATTTAGGTCAGCCCCAGCATTTT
v_call: TRBV13; clone_size: few; j_call: TRBJ2-2; cdr3_length: 15; d_call: TRBD1; cdr3_aa: CASRGTGGASGELFF; cdr3_nt: TGTGCCAGCAGGGGGACAGGGGGAGCCTCCGGGGAGCTGTTTTTT
v_call: TRBV5-6; clone_size: once; j_call: TRBJ1-2; cdr3_length: 13; d_call: NA; cdr3_aa: CASSYGLSMATTF; cdr3_nt: TGTGCCAGCAGCTACGGCCTCTCTATGGCTACAACCTTC
v_call: TRBV10-2; clone_size: NA; j_call: TRBJ2-7; cdr3_length: 15; d_call: NA; cdr3_aa: CASSESGGIPDEQYF; cdr3_nt: TGCGCCAGCAGTGAGTCTGGGGGGATTCCTGACGAGCAGTACTTC
v_call: TRBV29-1; clone_size: few; j_call: TRBJ1-3; cdr3_length: 16; d_call: TRBD1; cdr3_aa: CSVEEPTGGSGNTIYF; cdr3_nt: TGCAGCGTTGAAGAGCCGACAGGGGGCTCTGGAAACACCATATATTTT
v_call: TRBV18; clone_size: few; j_call: TRBJ2-2; cdr3_length: 15; d_call: NA; cdr3_aa: CASSPLGSFTGELFF; cdr3_nt: TGTGCCAGCTCACCCCTCGGGTCTTTTACCGGGGAGCTGTTTTTT